There are many counts of the clone carrying this T cell receptor beta chain. Its antigen remains unidentified. V gave up 1 base and J gave up 6 bases; unmatched junction bases: 1. The CDR3 loop spans 14 amino acids. Germline values: CDR1 SGHRS, CDR2 YFSETQ. These data belong to a study of CD8+CD57+ T cells in acquired aplastic anemia. The study's findings and limits: Patients were compared with controls for CD8+ Simpson's diversity, and no significant difference emerged.

Using genomic DNA as the template, TCR beta VDJ and CDR3 profiling was carried out. Via MiXCR, TCRdb re-called the reads, giving one row per CDR3 protein. The table has some 410,000 distinct CDR3 sequences, 65% to 80% seen once. The sample was sorted CD4+, CD8+, or CD8+CD57+ T cells (not recorded which) from PBMCs. This sequence joins TRBV5-1 and TRBJ1-4, with 9 bases fitting TRBD1. The receptor comes from a human donor in good health, serving as a control. The DNA of the CDR3 is TGCGCCAGCAGCTTGACAGGGGGCGATGAAAAACTGTTTTTT. It yields the protein CASSLTGGDEKLFF.